The T cell receptor (beta chain) described here comes from a study of cytotoxic CD8 clonotypes in ibrutinib-treated CLL. Study-wide background: IGHV unmutated 17 to 18; relapsed/refractory 11; treatment-naive approximately 16. Patients gave response samples after a median around 11 months of treatment, range 6 to 36. Study observations and caveats: Rising at ibrutinib response, clonality subsequently fell back toward baseline at progression.

This clone showed up just a few times. As yet, its antigen is unknown. Measured with immunoSEQ multiplex PCR; TCRdb has only the in-frame clones, and not every one. This table has approximately 130,000 clones, less than 90% appearing once. The source of approximately 2 micrograms of genomic DNA for TCR beta libraries was cryopreserved PBMCs. The CDR3 covers 15 residues. Germline trimming cut 4 bases from V and 5 bases from J; bases unmatched to any gene: 6. CDR1 and CDR2 from the germline V gene are SGHDT and YYEEEE. Here the sequenced sample was PBMCs, taken after 24 months of ibrutinib treatment. The clonotype originates from a human donor with chronic lymphocytic leukemia. V gene TRBV5-6 combines with J gene TRBJ1-5; 10 bases map to TRBD1. The CDR3: CASSAYGTGDQPQHF. In nucleotides, the CDR3 is TGTGCCAGCAGCGCCTACGGGACAGGGGATCAGCCCCAGCATTTT.